The clone carrying this T cell receptor beta chain was recorded only once. Its antigen is unidentified. The method was immunoSEQ multiplex PCR; TCRdb's version includes in-frame clones alone and lacks a portion of them. The sample lists 130,000 to 150,000 clones; roughly 89% were seen once. Germline V gives CDR1 SGHKS, CDR2 YYEKEE (reference sequence). The CDR3 is 13 residues long. V shed 4 bases and J shed 6 bases, with 13 bases lying between them. These data belong to a study of T cell responses to AZD1222 COVID-19 vaccine. Study context: Second doses that came at about 4 or about 12 weeks were put together. Findings of the study overall: After two AZD1222 doses, spike-specific TCR breadth and depth rose versus day 0. Spike was spanned by vaccine-associated CD4 TCRs, with dominance at 160-218 and 743-854. Clonal diversity may have been underestimated in mostly white British donors.

The sequences come from peripheral blood, collected on day 0 of AZD1222 vaccination. V gene TRBV5-5 combines with J gene TRBJ1-2; a weak D match, TRBD1 (5 bases). This TCR was recovered from an adult in good health. The CDR3 DNA sequence: TGTGCCAGCAGCCTGGGACTCCTAGATGGCTACACCTTC. This encodes CASSLGLLDGYTF.